A selection of T cell receptor beta chains follows, all from one sample in a study of blood T cell repertoires in COVID-19. Only in-frame clones appear in the TCRdb table, and some are missing; sequencing was by immunoSEQ multiplex PCR. In the table there are almost 250,000 clones, around 86% of which are singletons. What was sequenced was peripheral blood. Source of these receptors: a woman over 75 with COVID-19, enrolled during active disease. CDR3s include the opening cysteine and the closing phenylalanine or tryptophan. The D gene is left open where the match is weak. The listing skips clone size in some rows; elsewhere it reads once, few, many or a size class.

abundance	d_gene	j_gene	v_gene	CDR3aa	CDR3nt
NA	TRBD1	TRBJ2-5	TRBV7-9	CASSSWDRALGETQYF	TGTGCCAGCAGCTCCTGGGACAGGGCATTAGGAGAGACCCAGTACTTC
NA	NA	TRBJ1-4	TRBV5-1	CASSLGRSEDYEKLFF	TGCGCCAGCAGCTTGGGACGGTCCGAAGACTATGAAAAACTGTTTTTT
NA	NA	TRBJ1-1	TRBV3-1/TRBV3-2	CASSHESTEAFF	TGTGCCAGCAGCCACGAGAGTACTGAAGCTTTCTTT
NA	NA	TRBJ1-1	TRBV10-2	CASSESAREGAFF	TGCGCCAGCAGTGAGTCAGCCAGGGAGGGAGCTTTCTTT
NA	NA	TRBJ1-6	TRBV6-5	CASWEGEYNSPLHF	TGTGCCAGCTGGGAGGGTGAGTATAATTCACCCCTCCACTTT
NA	NA	TRBJ1-2	TRBV30	CAWSVQGSNYGYTF	TGTGCCTGGAGTGTCCAGGGTTCTAACTATGGCTACACCTTC
NA	NA	TRBJ2-3	TRBV4-1	CASSPQYSGAPITDMQYF	TGCGCCAGCAGCCCCCAATATTCAGGGGCCCCTATCACAGATATGCAGTATTTT
NA	NA	TRBJ1-4	TRBV5-1	CASSSGGFGEKLFF	TGCGCCAGCAGCTCGGGGGGATTCGGTGAAAAACTGTTTTTT
NA	NA	TRBJ1-5	TRBV1	CTSSQGTEGSQPQHF	TGCACCAGCAGCCAAGGGACAGAGGGGTCTCAGCCCCAGCATTTT
NA	NA	TRBJ1-5	TRBV13	CASSLEGFQPQHF	TGTGCCAGCAGCTTAGAGGGGTTTCAGCCCCAGCATTTT
NA	TRBD1	TRBJ1-5	TRBV19	CASSIDDRGDQPQHF	TGTGCCAGTAGTATAGACGACAGGGGGGATCAGCCCCAGCATTTT
NA	NA	TRBJ1-6	TRBV7-3	CASSSSGYNSPLHF	TGTGCCAGCAGCTCATCAGGTTATAATTCACCCCTCCACTTT
NA	NA	TRBJ1-2	TRBV28	CASSLVTTGLGYTF	TGTGCCAGCAGTTTAGTAACGACAGGTTTAGGCTACACCTTC
once	TRBD2	TRBJ2-1	TRBV4-1	CASSQASGGAGVEQFF	TGCGCCAGCAGCCAGGCTAGCGGGGGAGCCGGGGTTGAGCAGTTCTTC
NA	TRBD2	TRBJ2-1	TRBV7-9	CASSLVWSSGYNEQFF	TGTGCCAGCAGCTTAGTATGGTCTAGCGGGTACAATGAGCAGTTCTTC
NA	TRBD1	TRBJ1-3	TRBV5-1	CASSLGDRGSGNTIYF	TGCGCCAGCAGCTTGGGGGACAGGGGCTCTGGAAACACCATATATTTT
NA	TRBD2	TRBJ2-5	TRBV7-6	CASSLGLAGGQETQYF	TGTGCCAGCAGCCTCGGACTAGCGGGGGGCCAAGAGACCCAGTACTTC
few	TRBD2	TRBJ2-3	TRBV25-1	CASSELTSGGTDTQYF	TGTGCCAGCAGTGAATTGACTAGCGGGGGCACAGATACGCAGTATTTT
NA	TRBD2	TRBJ2-3	TRBV7-3	CASSLTGPGRGATDTQYF	TGTGCCAGCAGCTTAACGGGCCCGGGGCGGGGGGCCACAGATACGCAGTATTTT
NA	TRBD1	TRBJ1-5	TRBV18	CASSAQQGALDQPQHF	TGTGCCAGCTCAGCGCAACAGGGGGCCCTGGATCAGCCCCAGCATTTT
NA	TRBD1	TRBJ1-5	TRBV28	CASSLSTGGVGHQPQHF	TGTGCCAGCAGTTTATCGACAGGGGGCGTCGGCCATCAGCCCCAGCATTTT
once	TRBD1	TRBJ2-3	TRBV5-1	CASSDGTVWTQRNTQYF	TGCGCCAGCAGCGACGGGACAGTTTGGACACAAAGGAATACGCAGTATTTT
NA	TRBD2	TRBJ2-3	TRBV5-6	CASSELAGEHSTDTQYF	TGTGCCAGCAGCGAACTAGCGGGGGAGCATAGCACAGATACGCAGTATTTT
NA	TRBD1	TRBJ1-2	TRBV5-1	CASSLQGGQDGYTF	TGCGCCAGCAGCTTGCAGGGGGGCCAGGATGGCTACACCTTC
NA	NA	TRBJ2-7	TRBV7-9	CASSPRGTGKGYEQYF	TGTGCCAGCAGCCCGAGAGGTACAGGGAAGGGGTACGAGCAGTACTTC
NA	NA	TRBJ1-6	TRBV4-3	CASSQDLITDLNNSPLHF	TGCGCCAGCAGCCAAGACCTGATAACAGATCTAAATAATTCACCCCTCCACTTT
NA	NA	TRBJ1-2	TRBV6-5	CASSLDRNYGYTF	TGTGCCAGCAGTTTAGACAGGAACTATGGCTACACCTTC
NA	NA	TRBJ2-7	TRBV30	CAWTRGGADEQYF	TGTGCCTGGACCCGAGGGGGAGCGGACGAGCAGTACTTC
NA	TRBD1	TRBJ2-3	TRBV20-1	CSASGGTGGTDTQYF	TGCAGTGCTAGTGGGGGGACAGGAGGCACAGATACGCAGTATTTT
NA	TRBD1	TRBJ1-4	TRBV7-9	CASSFTGAGEKLFF	TGTGCCAGCAGCTTTACAGGGGCGGGTGAAAAACTGTTTTTT
NA	NA	TRBJ1-1	TRBV7-3	CASSSSGNTEAFF	TGTGCCAGCAGCTCCTCAGGTAACACTGAAGCTTTCTTT
NA	TRBD2	TRBJ2-1	TRBV5-6	CASSLAEAGGPIEQFF	TGTGCCAGCAGCTTGGCAGAAGCGGGGGGGCCCATTGAGCAGTTCTTC
once	TRBD1	TRBJ1-5	TRBV10-1	CASSVKTGHNQPQHF	TGCGCCAGCAGTGTCAAGACAGGGCACAATCAGCCCCAGCATTTT
once	NA	TRBJ2-5	TRBV7-9	CASSLAGGRETQYF	TGTGCCAGCAGCTTAGCGGGGGGGCGAGAGACCCAGTACTTC
NA	NA	TRBJ1-1	TRBV18	CASSPRSEATEAFF	TGTGCCAGCTCACCACGATCGGAAGCGACTGAAGCTTTCTTT
NA	TRBD1	TRBJ1-6	TRBV5-1	CASSNQGQSENSPLHF	TGCGCCAGCAGCAACCAGGGACAGTCCGAAAATTCACCCCTCCACTTT